This T cell receptor (beta chain) is drawn from a study of T cell repertoires in ileal Crohn's disease. V was trimmed by 5 bases and J by 2 bases, leaving 13 bases between them. This CDR3 comprises 14 residues. The V gene's germline CDR1 is MDHEN and CDR2 SYDVKM. Sequencing used immunoSEQ multiplex PCR; TCRdb keeps in-frame clones, though not all of them. Of about 17,000 clones in the sample, roughly three fifths were seen once. Sequencing was carried out using ileal tissue. This clonotype was obtained from an adult with Crohn's disease. The chain has TRBV28 and TRBJ2-7; weak D call: TRBD1 (6 bases). The CDR3 is CASSRAGDTYEQYF. For the CDR3, the DNA is TGTGCCAGCAGTAGGGCTGGGGACACCTACGAGCAGTACTTC.